A single sample gave rise to the 18 T cell receptor beta chains below, sequenced in a study of lymphopenia after photon versus proton radiotherapy. Measured with immunoSEQ multiplex PCR; TCRdb has only the in-frame clones, and not every one. The sample gives over 50,000 clones, approximately 83% of which show up once; approximately 2% is in the top ten. The sequencing here drew on peripheral blood, taken from a patient treated with photon-based radiotherapy. Every receptor here comes from a man between 35 and 55 years old with gastric cancer.

The chain links TRBV30 to TRBJ1-1; D is ambiguous. Germline lookup yields CDR1 GTSNPN and CDR2 SVGIG (reference sequence). This CDR3 has 14 residues. Trimming pared 3 bases from V and 4 bases from J, leaving 15 bases between. The CDR3 region is CAWRSGSRFTEAFF. For the CDR3, the DNA is TGTGCCTGGAGATCGGGCAGTCGCTTCACTGAAGCTTTCTTT.

The CDR3 spells CASSSGTAPRTQYF. The CDR3 DNA reads as TGCGCCAGCAGCTCCGGGACTGCCCCACGGACCCAGTACTTC. The chain carries TRBV5-1 and TRBJ2-5, with a possible D match to TRBD2 (6 bases). Germline-derived CDR1 and CDR2 are SGHRS and YFSETQ. The CDR3 spans 14 residues. Trimming removed 3 bases from V and 7 bases from J, with 16 bases in between.

About this clone: This specimen includes other DNA sequences encoding the same CDR3. The chain carries TRBV5-4 and TRBJ2-7; D not resolved. The CDR3 totals 13 residues. The germline V and J ends were trimmed by 0 bases and 1 base, with 5 bases remaining between them. CDR1 is SGHNT, CDR2 YYREEE, per germline (reference sequence). The CDR3: CASSLGASYEQYF. The DNA of the CDR3 is TGTGCCAGCAGCTTGGGTGCTTCCTACGAGCAGTACTTC.

The rearrangement joins TRBV2 to TRBJ2-3; D gene unclear. The germline V gene encodes CDR1 SNHLY and CDR2 FYNNEI. V lost 6 bases and J lost 4, with 20 bases in between. This CDR3 region has 16 residues. CDR3 residues: CASRVKVRQVADTQYF. CDR3 DNA sequence: TGTGCCAGCAGAGTGAAGGTCCGCCAGGTAGCAGATACGCAGTATTTT. Using reference TRBV2 and TRBJ2-3 for the parts outside the CDR3, the full variable domain is EPEVTQTPSHQVTQMGQEVILRCVPISNHLYFYWYRQILGQKVEFLVSFYNNEISEKSEIFDDQFSVERPDGSNFTLKIRSTKLEDSAMYFCASRVKVRQVADTQYFGPGTRLTVL.

This clone was detected only a few times. The chain has TRBV5-1 and TRBJ1-2, with 7 bases matching TRBD1. The CDR3 is 12 residues long. Germline trimming cut 4 bases from V and 7 bases from J; bases unmatched to any gene: 4. Germline-derived CDR1 and CDR2 are SGHRS and YFSETQ. CDR3 in amino acids: CASSADRAGYTF. The CDR3, as DNA: TGCGCCAGCAGCGCAGACAGGGCTGGCTACACCTTC. The full variable domain, completed using reference TRBV5-1 and TRBJ1-2, is KAGVTQTPRYLIKTRGQQVTLSCSPISGHRSVSWYQQTPGQGLQFLFEYFSETQRNKGNFPGRFSGRQFSNSRSEMNVSTLELGDSALYLCASSADRAGYTFGSGTRLTVV.

The chain joins TRBV5-8 to TRBJ1-2, with TRBD1 identical over 8 bases. The CDR3 runs 15 residues. J gave up 2 bases and V 4 bases, and 7 bases lay outside the gene matches. The germline gives CDR1 SGHTS, CDR2 YDEGEE. For the CDR3, the DNA is TGTGCCAGCAGCCGTCGACAGGGGTGGAACTATGGCTACACCTTC. It specifies CASSRRQGWNYGYTF.

The chain carries TRBV7-2 and TRBJ1-4; 8 positions match TRBD1. The CDR3 runs to 15 residues. The germline gives CDR1 SGHTA, CDR2 FQGNSA. V was pared by 1 base and J by 8 bases, with 6 bases of the junction left unmatched. CDR3 DNA: TGTGCCAGCAGCTTAGTAACTGGACAGGGCGAAAAACTGTTTTTT. Residues: CASSLVTGQGEKLFF.

The V call is TRBV11-1, the J call TRBJ1-6, with unresolved D. Trimming removed 4 bases at V and 9 bases at J, with 10 bases between. This CDR3 region has 13 residues. Germline assignment: CDR1 SGHAT and CDR2 FQDESV (reference sequence). The CDR3 loop reads CASSSPGSSPLHF. The DNA of the CDR3 is TGTGCCAGCAGCTCACCGGGAAGTTCACCCCTCCACTTT.

V gene TRBV6-6 combines with J gene TRBJ1-2, with TRBD1 matching 7 bases. Germline lookup yields CDR1 MNHNY and CDR2 SVGAGI (reference sequence). CDR3 length equals 13 residues. V gave up 6 bases and J gave up 4 bases; unmatched junction bases: 5. In nucleotides, the CDR3 is TGTGCCAGCAGCCTCGACAGGGTCTATGGCTACACCTTC. It encodes CASSLDRVYGYTF.

As for this clone: The same CDR3 is also encoded by other DNA sequences in this sample. The chain carries TRBV15 and TRBJ2-5; D gene ambiguous. Germline V gene sequence: CDR1 LNHNV, CDR2 YYDKDF (reference sequence). V lost 0 bases, J lost 5 bases, and 4 bases lay in between. The CDR3 is 12 amino acids. The chain's CDR3 is CATSRDVETQYF. The DNA of the CDR3 is TGTGCCACCAGCAGAGATGTGGAGACCCAGTACTTC.

J is TRBJ2-3 and V is TRBV30; TRBD1 agrees at 9 bases. Germline loops: CDR1 GTSNPN, CDR2 SVGIG (reference sequence). The length of the CDR3 is 15 residues. Unmatched junction bases numbered 11, after V lost 6 bases and J lost 4 bases. CDR3 sequence (DNA): TGTGCCTGTCCGGGACAGGGAGGCCCGGCAGATACGCAGTATTTT. Translated, it gives CACPGQGGPADTQYF.

The V call is TRBV6-1, the J call TRBJ2-4; no clear D gene. Germline V gene lookup returns CDR1 MNHNS and CDR2 SASEGT. The V end was cut by 4 bases, the J end by 6 bases, with 10 bases between. This CDR3 comprises 13 residues. Written as DNA, the CDR3 is TGTGCCAGCAGTGGGTCCGGGTTAAACATTCAGTACTTC. Translating gives CASSGSGLNIQYF.

The chain carries TRBV6-6 and TRBJ1-5; D remains unclear. The CDR3 length is 13 residues. From germline, CDR1 is MNHNY and CDR2 SVGAGI (reference sequence). The ends were cut back, 7 bases at V and 0 bases at J, with 7 bases in the middle. In DNA form, the CDR3 reads TGTGCCAGCAAGGTGGCTAGCAATCAGCCCCAGCATTTT. This sequence encodes CASKVASNQPQHF.

The rearrangement joins TRBV4-3 to TRBJ2-3, with TRBD1 matching 11 bases. Germline assignment: CDR1 LGHNA and CDR2 YSLEER. This CDR3 comprises 15 residues. Trimming removed 4 bases from V and 7 bases from J; junction bases left unmatched: 7. The CDR3 DNA reads as TGCGCCAGCAGCCGGGACAGGGGGGCACTAAATACGCAGTATTTT. Translating it yields CASSRDRGALNTQYF.

The gene calls are TRBV7-2 and TRBJ2-5; no clear D. Germline CDR1 is SGHTA and CDR2 is FQGNSA. This CDR3 region has 13 residues. V was cut by 0 bases and J by 3 bases, with 5 bases left in between. CDR3 DNA sequence: TGTGCCAGCAGCTTAGCCCGCAAAGAGACCCAGTACTTC. It specifies CASSLARKETQYF. Drawing the rest from reference TRBV7-2 and TRBJ2-5, the complete variable domain is GAGVSQSPSNKVTEKGKDVELRCDPISGHTALYWYRQSLGQGLEFLIYFQGNSAPDKSGLPSDRFSAERTGGSVSTLTIQRTQQEDSAVYLCASSLARKETQYFGPGTRLLVL.

This chain joins TRBV7-3 and TRBJ2-7; 7 nucleotides agree with TRBD1. The germline V gene encodes CDR1 SGHTA and CDR2 FQGTGA. V gave up 4 bases and J gave up 10 bases; unmatched junction bases: 10. This CDR3 spans 13 amino acids. The CDR3 nucleotides are TGTGCCAGCAGCTCCACGGACAGGACGCGTCAGTACTTC. It yields the protein CASSSTDRTRQYF.

The V gene is TRBV6-6, the J gene TRBJ2-5, with D perhaps TRBD1 (6 bases). The germline CDR1 and CDR2 sequences are MNHNY and SVGAGI (reference sequence). V was clipped by 6 bases and J by 3 bases, with 14 bases between them. This CDR3 is built from 14 residues. DNA of the CDR3: TGTGCCAGCAGAACAATGGGGGCAGAAGAGACCCAGTACTTC. It yields the protein CASRTMGAEETQYF.

This chain links TRBV6-1 with TRBJ1-1; weak D call: TRBD1 (5 bases). The CDR3 consists of 13 residues. Trimming removed 10 bases at V and 1 base at J, with 13 bases between. The germline V gene encodes CDR1 MNHNS and CDR2 SASEGT. The CDR3: CAISQTGNTEAFF. Written as DNA, the CDR3 is TGTGCCATCTCCCAAACAGGGAACACTGAAGCTTTCTTT.